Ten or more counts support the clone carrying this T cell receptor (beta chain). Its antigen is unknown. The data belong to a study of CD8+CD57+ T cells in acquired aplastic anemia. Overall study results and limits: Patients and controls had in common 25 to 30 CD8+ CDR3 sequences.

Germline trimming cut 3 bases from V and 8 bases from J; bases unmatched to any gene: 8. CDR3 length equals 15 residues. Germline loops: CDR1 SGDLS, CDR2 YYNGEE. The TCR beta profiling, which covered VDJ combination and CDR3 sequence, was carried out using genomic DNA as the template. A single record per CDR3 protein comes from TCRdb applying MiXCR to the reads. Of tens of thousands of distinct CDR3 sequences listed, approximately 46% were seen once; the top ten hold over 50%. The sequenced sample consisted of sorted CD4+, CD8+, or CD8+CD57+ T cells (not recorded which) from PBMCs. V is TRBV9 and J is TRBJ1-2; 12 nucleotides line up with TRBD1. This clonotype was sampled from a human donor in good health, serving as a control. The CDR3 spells CASSEGTGGSAGYTF. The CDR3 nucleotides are TGTGCCAGCAGCGAGGGGACAGGGGGCTCGGCGGGCTACACCTTC.